This TCR beta chain is from a study of identifying expanded T cells in peripheral blood. General observations from the study: About 1.2 clones differed between technical replicates, versus roughly 16 and 20 over time.

Data came from immunoSEQ multiplex PCR; TCRdb stores just in-frame clones and leaves some out. Of about 89,000 clones in the sample, approximately 83% were seen once. There are 15 residues in the CDR3. Germline trimming cut 5 bases from V and 2 bases from J; bases unmatched to any gene: 8. The germline gives CDR1 MNHEY, CDR2 SVGAGI. Details on this clone: Antigen: not known.

This TCR was sampled from a person between 18 and 75 years old in good health. The chain joins TRBV6-5 to TRBJ1-2; TRBD1 agrees at 7 bases. The sample consisted of blood. CDR3 coding DNA: TGTGCCAGCAGTACAGGAGACAGGGCGAACTATGGCTACACCTTC. Its translation: CASSTGDRANYGYTF.